This TCR beta chain was sequenced during a study of blood T cell repertoires in COVID-19. Background on the study: The United States, Italy and Spain provided the acute and convalescent COVID-19 samples.

The V end lost 3 bases, the J end lost 5 bases, and 19 bases lay between the germline ends. The CDR3 is 17 residues long. The germline V gene has CDR1 SGHTA and CDR2 FQGNSA. Authors' methods: Estimated nucleated cell counts came from reference gene primer amplification. Clones were sequenced by immunoSEQ multiplex PCR, and TCRdb holds only the in-frame ones, with some missing. V, J and clone size reflect that table, while D and trimming were determined from the DNA. The sample shows 300,000 to 400,000 clones, around 90% of them seen only once. Source material: peripheral blood. This receptor was obtained from a man aged 45-65 years with active or convalescent COVID-19. The rearrangement links TRBV7-2 to TRBJ2-2, with D possibly matching TRBD1 (6 bases). The CDR3 region is CASSFMGAQEGTGELFF. The DNA for the CDR3 is TGTGCCAGCAGCTTTATGGGGGCCCAGGAAGGAACCGGGGAGCTGTTTTTT.